The text below deals with one T cell receptor (beta chain). Its matching antigen is unknown. V gave up 4 bases and J gave up 1 base; unmatched junction bases: 10. The CDR3 spans 16 residues. From germline, CDR1 is ENHRY and CDR2 SYGVKD. This entry belongs to a study of spatial heterogeneity in lung cancer. Every molecule of TCR cDNA had its own unique molecular identifier. TCRdb re-called the 5' RACE reads with MiXCR, one entry per CDR3 protein. The sample has 9,500 to 11,000 distinct CDR3 sequences, under 8.5% seen once; the top ten hold roughly 19%. Points from the study as a whole: Tumor mutation counts were tracked by expanded intratumoral alpha and beta TCR counts. Coverage was estimated at approximately 7% of tumor T cells for alpha chains and about 13% for beta chains.

Indicated time point: sample taken at primary tumor resection. Sequenced material: lung tumor tissue, taken at surgery. This receptor was identified in a male donor with early-stage non-small cell lung cancer. The chain has TRBV10-3 and TRBJ2-7, with TRBD2 identical over 7 bases. CDR3 amino acids: CAISGGEAGVSYEQYF. In DNA form, the CDR3 reads TGTGCCATCAGTGGAGGTGAGGCGGGAGTGTCCTACGAGCAGTACTTC.